Sequencing of this T cell receptor (beta chain) was carried out in a study of T cell responses to AZD1222 COVID-19 vaccine. The data were produced by immunoSEQ multiplex PCR, yet TCRdb's version contains in-frame clones alone and is incomplete. The sample lists about 85,000 clones, roughly 90% occurring once. Whole-study results and caveats: Females made up more of the donors, who were largely white British, and clonal diversity may have come out too low.

A word on this clone: Its antigen is currently unknown.

Germline V gene sequence: CDR1 MNHEY, CDR2 SVGAGI. CDR3 length: 14 residues. Trimming took 6 bases from V and 6 from J; bases not matched to a gene: 8. The specimen was peripheral blood, collected on day 0 of AZD1222 vaccination. The chain is built from TRBV6-5 and TRBJ1-2; 9 nucleotides line up with TRBD1. This TCR was recovered from an adult in good health. CDR3: CASRNRGQVDGYTF. In DNA form, the CDR3 reads TGTGCCAGCAGAAACAGGGGGCAAGTCGATGGCTACACCTTC.